This T cell receptor (beta chain) appears in the sequencing data of a study of quantifying T cell responses using KT2 cells. The overall study: TCR alpha and beta constant-region primers primed reverse transcription of RNA. The T4 ligation step was estimated to exceed 8.5% efficiency under optimum conditions.

An oligo carrying a UMI was ligated to the cDNA 3' end. The first PCR ran approximately 4 cycles with an equimolar RC1.1 and RC1.2 beta primer mix. TCRdb re-called the UMI-ligation and nested PCR reads with MiXCR, one entry per CDR3 protein. The repertoire includes 60,000 or so distinct CDR3 sequences, around an eighth of them detected once, and approximately 10% sits in the top ten. Unfractionated PBMC were spiked with known numbers of KT2 clone cells. A range of KT2-to-PBMC ratios was made using fixed PBMC numbers. CDR3 size: 16 residues. V was clipped by 7 bases and J by 3 bases; unmatched bases: 14.

The sequenced sample consisted of PBMCs spiked with cells of the T cell clone KT2. The chain is built from TRBV12-3 or TRBV12-4 and TRBJ1-2; 7 bases agree with TRBD1. The TCR sequence derives from a human donor. The CDR3 DNA reads as TGTGCCAGCATCCTTCTGACAGGGAAATGGGACTATGGCTACACCTTC. This codes for CASILLTGKWDYGYTF.